The source of this T cell receptor beta chain is a study of blood T cell repertoires in COVID-19 (dated by TCRdb to 2018 to 2021). Regarding the study in general: Samples from collaborators originated in the United States, Italy and Spain and spanned both the acute and convalescent phases of COVID-19. The samples were drawn from the first 160 participants of the ongoing ImmuneRACE study and from about 1,200 subjects provided by 6 global collaborators. Where HLA class I and class II types were available, the types were taken from metadata supplied by the sample provider, not from assay-based typing. The repertoires were released in a freely available public database intended as a resource for research on the immune response to SARS-CoV-2. The prospective study material was composed of cDNA or gDNA derived from T cells, B-cell-depleted T cells, or PBMCs. The dataset comprised deeply sampled blood TCRbeta repertoires from subjects exposed to, actively infected with, or recovered from COVID-19. A de-identified subject ID, COVID-19 status, age in years and sex were almost always included in the sample metadata.

Taken from the germline V gene, the CDR1 and CDR2 loops are SGHDN and FVKESK. From its cysteine to its phenylalanine, the CDR3 spans 13 amino acids. Of all the DNA, just the CDR3 is kept, 39 bases in frame from base 1. Deletion took 5 bases off V and 0 bases off J, with a span of 5 bases between the germline ends. For this clone: The clone's antigen remains unknown. One base away there is no much larger clone; base qualities are not given.

General study outcomes and caveats: Clinical and demographic metadata were provided uncurated, with the amount varying by source and participant.

The immunoSEQ Assay, a bias-controlled multiplex PCR, was used to amplify TCRbeta CDR3 regions from genomic DNA. On the study's bioinformatics: Nucleated cell counts per sample were estimated from amplification of reference gene primers within the assay. Sequence reads were collapsed and filtered to measure the absolute abundance of every unique TCRbeta CDR3 rearrangement. For each sample, productive Simpson clonality was calculated as the square root of Simpson's diversity index across productive rearrangements. Not all clones reach the TCRdb copy of this immuneACCESS table, which keeps in-frame sequences only. Checked studies attribute under half of the gap to unresolved V genes and leave the rest unexplained. V and J calls and clone size are as listed in that table; D and trimming were resolved from the DNA. The sample table records about 33,000 clones; approximately 81% of these occur just once. The ten largest clones represent around a third of the sample.

The collaborating institutions used their own protocols to collect whole blood in K2EDTA tubes. For TCRbeta analysis, collaborators shipped samples in one of three forms: frozen whole blood, isolated PBMCs, or DNA extracted from either of those sample types. The sequenced sample was peripheral blood. This clonotype was obtained from a man of 80 years or more with acute or convalescent COVID-19. Rearrangement joined TRBV14 to TRBJ1-3, and TRBD1 may be the D gene, going by 5 matching bases. The CDR3 in this case is CASSRGSGNTIYF. The DNA reads TGTGCCAGCAGCAGGGGCTCTGGAAACACCATATATTTT. When the CDR3 is completed using the reference TRBV14 and TRBJ1-3 genes on either side, the full variable domain is EAGVTQFPSHSVIEKGQTVTLRCDPISGHDNLYWYRRVMGKEIKFLLHFVKESKQDESGMPNNRFLAERTGGTYSTLKVQPAELEDSGVYFCASSRGSGNTIYFGEGSWLTVV.